A single T cell receptor (beta chain) is shown here with its context. This sample is part of a study of shared clonotypes between healthy human individuals. The assay was carried out at the deep level. TCRdb's copy holds only in-frame clones and misses some; the assay was immunoSEQ multiplex PCR. The sample has around 440,000 clones, roughly four fifths seen once. The specimen was PBMCs. The clonotype was recovered from a woman between 40 and 50 years old in good health. Some clones in this sample may be carry-over from other donors' samples.

CDR3 nucleotides: TGCGCCAGCAGCGAAGGGGGCGGCACTGAAGCTTTCTTT. Translating it yields CASSEGGGTEAFF. The J gene is TRBJ1-1, the V gene TRBV5-1, with 7 bases matching TRBD1. Germline values: CDR1 SGHRS, CDR2 YFSETQ. The CDR3 is 13 residues long. The J segment lost 4 bases and the V segment lost 4 bases, leaving 4 bases of the junction unmatched.